The 24 T cell receptor beta chains below come from one sample, sequenced in a study of T cell responses to AZD1222 COVID-19 vaccine. TCRdb keeps only in-frame clones here, not all; method: immunoSEQ multiplex PCR. The profile shows 90,000 to 100,000 clones, around 89% of them singletons. Specimen: peripheral blood, collected 28 days after the second AZD1222 dose. Receptor source: an adult who received the AZD1222 COVID-19 vaccine.

J is TRBJ2-5 and V is TRBV4-1; 8 bases map to TRBD2. CDR1 and CDR2 (germline): MGHRA, YSYEKL. With V trimmed by 0 bases and J by 4 bases, 7 bases remained unmatched. This CDR3 region has 16 residues. This CDR3 reads CASSQDPPGGGETQYF. In DNA form, the CDR3 reads TGCGCCAGCAGCCAAGATCCCCCGGGGGGGGGAGAGACCCAGTACTTC.

The DNA for the CDR3 is TGTGCCTGGAGTGTAGGGGGGGCCTACGAGCAGTACTTC. Amino acid sequence: CAWSVGGAYEQYF. This chain uses TRBV30 with TRBJ2-7, with D possibly TRBD2 on 7 matching bases. The CDR3 runs to 13 residues. Trimming cost V 0 bases and J 2 bases, with 8 bases left between them. Germline V gives CDR1 GTSNPN, CDR2 SVGIG (reference sequence).

CDR3 coding DNA: TGTGCCAGCAGCCGGACGGGAACCGGAAACACCATATATTTT. Protein: CASSRTGTGNTIYF. The chain joins TRBV14 to TRBJ1-3; D is uncertain. The V end lost 4 bases, the J end lost 4 bases, and 11 bases lay between the germline ends. This CDR3 has 14 amino acids. The germline V gene encodes CDR1 SGHDN and CDR2 FVKESK.

V usage is TRBV10-1 and J usage is TRBJ2-1, with TRBD2 as a possible D gene (6 bases). The V gene lost 6 bases and the J gene lost 4 bases, with 19 bases spanning the gap. This CDR3 comprises 16 residues. CDR1 is WNHNN, CDR2 SYGVQD, per germline (reference sequence). CDR3 sequence (DNA): TGCGCCAGCAGCGATCGCGTAATTAGCGGATACAATGAGCAGTTCTTC. Its translation is CASSDRVISGYNEQFF.

The chain uses TRBV5-4 and TRBJ2-3; 7 bases fit TRBD2. Germline values: CDR1 SGHNT, CDR2 YYREEE (reference sequence). CDR3 length equals 15 residues. Trimming took 7 bases from V and 2 from J; bases not matched to a gene: 10. CDR3 sequence: CASGAGEGLTDTQYF. CDR3 nucleotides: TGTGCCAGCGGCGCGGGGGAGGGCCTCACAGATACGCAGTATTTT.

The chain is built from TRBV5-4 and TRBJ1-2, with D perhaps TRBD1 (5 bases). Germline V gene data show CDR1 as SGHNT and CDR2 as YYREEE (reference sequence). The CDR3 runs to 13 residues. Trimming cost V 0 bases and J 4 bases, with 7 bases left between them. Written as DNA, the CDR3 is TGTGCCAGCAGCTTGGGACAGCTCTATGGCTACACCTTC. This sequence encodes CASSLGQLYGYTF. Full variable domain (outside the CDR3, taken from reference TRBV5-4 and TRBJ1-2): ETGVTQSPTHLIKTRGQQVTLRCSSQSGHNTVSWYQQALGQGPQFIFQYYREEENGRGNFPPRFSGLQFPNYSSELNVNALELDDSALYLCASSLGQLYGYTFGSGTRLTVV.

The chain recombines TRBV19 with TRBJ2-6; perhaps TRBD1 as D (6 bases). Trimming left V 3 bases short and J 0 bases short, with 9 bases between. The CDR3 loop spans 16 amino acids. The germline V gene encodes CDR1 LNHDA and CDR2 SQIVND (reference sequence). The CDR3 DNA is TGTGCCAGTAGTATTACAGGGCTCTCTGGGGCCAACGTCCTGACTTTC. Translation gives CASSITGLSGANVLTF.

The J gene is TRBJ2-1, the V gene TRBV5-8; 8 bases fit TRBD1. The V segment lost 4 bases and the J segment 3 bases; nucleotides outside the gene matches: 21. CDR3 length equals 20 residues. From germline, CDR1 is SGHTS and CDR2 YDEGEE. This CDR3 is CASSPITGQGRGLFYNEQFF. As DNA, the CDR3 is TGTGCCAGCAGCCCCATAACTGGACAGGGACGGGGATTGTTCTACAATGAGCAGTTCTTC.

The chain is built from TRBV5-1 and TRBJ1-5; 9 bases match TRBD1. This CDR3 is built from 15 residues. Per the germline V gene, CDR1 is SGHRS and CDR2 is YFSETQ. Germline trimming cut 5 bases from V and 1 base from J; bases unmatched to any gene: 4. CDR3 sequence reads: CASRPTGGSNQPQHF. CDR3 DNA: TGCGCCAGCAGGCCGACAGGGGGGAGCAATCAGCCCCAGCATTTT. Full variable domain (missing parts from reference TRBV5-1 and TRBJ1-5): KAGVTQTPRYLIKTRGQQVTLSCSPISGHRSVSWYQQTPGQGLQFLFEYFSETQRNKGNFPGRFSGRQFSNSRSEMNVSTLELGDSALYLCASRPTGGSNQPQHFGDGTRLSIL.

The chain links TRBV4-2 to TRBJ1-1; 7 positions agree with TRBD1. CDR1 is LGHNA and CDR2 is YNFKEQ in the germline V gene. V was pared by 3 bases and J by 0 bases, with 4 bases of the junction left unmatched. The CDR3 is 15 amino acids. Here the CDR3 reads CASSHRGQMNTEAFF. The CDR3 DNA follows: TGTGCCAGCAGCCATAGGGGGCAGATGAACACTGAAGCTTTCTTT.

V and J are TRBV7-9 and TRBJ2-1, with 8 bases lining up with TRBD2. In germline, CDR1 is SEHNR, CDR2 FQNEAQ (reference sequence). V shed 5 bases and J 5 bases; nucleotides not matched to a gene: 8. CDR3 length: 15 residues. The CDR3 nucleotides read TGTGCCAGCAGCCCCCCGGGGGGGCCAGACAATGAGCAGTTCTTC. It is translated as CASSPPGGPDNEQFF.

This clone came up once. The chain combines TRBV3-1 (or the pseudogene TRBV3-2) with TRBJ2-7; 13 nucleotides agree with TRBD2. This CDR3 region has 17 residues. Germline assignment: CDR1 LGHDT and CDR2 YNNKEL (reference sequence). J gave up 1 base and V 5 bases, and 8 bases lay outside the gene matches. The CDR3: CASSYRLAGGSSYEQYF. In DNA form, the CDR3 reads TGTGCCAGCAGCTATCGACTAGCGGGAGGCTCGTCCTACGAGCAGTACTTC.

The J gene is TRBJ1-5, the V gene TRBV5-4; unclear D gene. The CDR3 spans 12 residues. From germline, CDR1 is SGHNT and CDR2 YYREEE (reference sequence). V lost 0 bases and J 7 bases, leaving 5 bases between the germline ends. The CDR3 protein is CASSLDSQPQHF. The CDR3 region has the DNA TGTGCCAGCAGCTTGGATTCGCAGCCCCAGCATTTT.

The chain combines TRBV19 with TRBJ1-4, with TRBD1 matching over 10 bases. The length of the CDR3 is 16 residues. The V gene's germline CDR1 is LNHDA and CDR2 SQIVND (reference sequence). V lost 7 bases and J lost 6; bases outside the gene matches: 11. CDR3: CASTRRGGQGHEKLFF. The CDR3 DNA reads as TGTGCCAGTACCCGAAGAGGGGGACAGGGGCATGAAAAACTGTTTTTT. Complete variable domain (other parts from reference TRBV19 and TRBJ1-4): DGGITQSPKYLFRKEGQNVTLSCEQNLNHDAMYWYRQDPGQGLRLIYYSQIVNDFQKGDIAEGYSVSREKKESFPLTVTSAQKNPTAFYLCASTRRGGQGHEKLFFGSGTQLSVL.

This clone was seen a handful of times. Mismatch with germline at one junction end may stem from a read error. The V call is TRBV7-7, the J call TRBJ2-2, with D hard to call. CDR3 size: 15 residues. Germline V gene lookup returns CDR1 SSHAT and CDR2 FNYEAQ (reference sequence). CDR3 protein: CASSLGFAATGELFF. CDR3 DNA sequence: TGTGCTAGCAGCTTAGGGTTTGCGGCCACCGGGGAGCTGTTTTTT. Drawing the rest from reference TRBV7-7 and TRBJ2-2, the complete variable domain is GAGVSQSPRYKVTKRGQDVTLRCDPISSHATLYWYQQALGQGPEFLTYFNYEAQPDKSGLPSDRFSAERPEGSISTLTIQRTEQRDSAMYRCASSLGFAATGELFFGEGSRLTVL.

The rearrangement joins TRBV2 to TRBJ1-1; D might be TRBD1 (5 bases). CDR3 length: 12 amino acids. The germline V gene encodes CDR1 SNHLY and CDR2 FYNNEI. V was cut by 3 bases and J by 5 bases, with 7 bases left in between. The CDR3 region has the DNA TGTGCCAGCAGTGAGTGGGGGACTGAAGCTTTCTTT. Protein product: CASSEWGTEAFF.

The chain employs TRBV5-4 and TRBJ2-1; D is ambiguous. CDR3 length equals 14 residues. Trimming removed 0 bases at V and 5 bases at J, with 9 bases between. Germline V lookup: CDR1 SGHNT, CDR2 YYREEE (reference sequence). The CDR3 DNA reads as TGTGCCAGCAGCTTGGCCTTGGGTGACAATGAGCAGTTCTTC. Protein sequence: CASSLALGDNEQFF.

This clone showed up just once. The chain joins TRBV6-2 or TRBV6-3 to TRBJ2-2; 14 bases map to TRBD2. The germline gives CDR1 MNHEY, CDR2 SVGEGT. J lost 3 bases, V lost 5 bases, and 5 bases had no gene match. This CDR3 is built from 17 residues. CDR3 residues: CASSRRLAGGHTGELFF. The CDR3 nucleotides read TGTGCCAGCAGTCGCCGACTAGCGGGGGGGCACACCGGGGAGCTGTTTTTT.

There are a few counts of this clone. The chain combines TRBV4-1 with TRBJ1-1; D may be TRBD1 (5 bases). V lost 1 base and J 0 bases, leaving 15 bases between the germline ends. This CDR3 region has 17 residues. Per the germline V gene, CDR1 is MGHRA and CDR2 is YSYEKL. Here the CDR3 DNA reads TGCGCCAGCAGCCAAGCAAACGGGCAGGGAGTGAACACTGAAGCTTTCTTT. Translating it yields CASSQANGQGVNTEAFF.

There are a few counts of this clone. Different DNA sequences within this sample yield the same CDR3. The chain joins TRBV2 to TRBJ2-1; no clear D. With 7 bases removed from V and 5 bases from J, the gap between germline ends came to 6 bases. The CDR3 length is 11 residues. CDR1 and CDR2 from the germline V gene are SNHLY and FYNNEI. CDR3 in amino acids: CASTRNNEQFF. The CDR3, as DNA: TGTGCCAGCACCAGAAACAATGAGCAGTTCTTC.

The chain carries TRBV19 and TRBJ1-1, with D possibly being TRBD1 (5 bases). This CDR3 region has 16 residues. CDR1 LNHDA and CDR2 SQIVND come from the germline V gene (reference sequence). The V gene lost 2 bases and the J gene lost 3 bases, with 16 bases spanning the gap. This chain's CDR3 is CASSISGHLGDTEAFF. CDR3 bases: TGTGCCAGTAGTATAAGCGGACACCTAGGGGACACTGAAGCTTTCTTT.

The V gene is TRBV29-1, the J gene TRBJ2-7; 10 nucleotides agree with TRBD1. The J segment lost 2 bases and the V segment lost 6 bases, leaving 4 bases of the junction unmatched. The V gene's germline CDR1 is SQVTM and CDR2 ANQGSEA. The CDR3 totals 13 residues. The CDR3 DNA reads TGCAGCGTCCGGACAGGGGGAACCTACGAGCAGTACTTC. This translates into CSVRTGGTYEQYF.

This rearrangement joins TRBV11-2 to TRBJ2-1; the match to TRBD2 covers 13 bases. Germline V gives CDR1 SGHAT, CDR2 FQNNGV. CDR3 length: 15 amino acids. J gave up 6 bases and V 5 bases, and 4 bases lay outside the gene matches. The chain's CDR3 is CASSHGTSGVNEQFF. CDR3 DNA: TGTGCCAGCAGCCACGGGACTAGCGGGGTCAATGAGCAGTTCTTC.

J is TRBJ2-7 and V is TRBV28; D call uncertain. V was cut by 6 bases and J by 3 bases, with 18 bases left in between. The CDR3 covers 15 residues. Per the germline V gene, CDR1 is MDHEN and CDR2 is SYDVKM. This chain's CDR3 is CASSGGGTSLYEQYF. CDR3 nucleotides: TGTGCCAGCAGCGGCGGCGGCACGAGCCTCTACGAGCAGTACTTC.